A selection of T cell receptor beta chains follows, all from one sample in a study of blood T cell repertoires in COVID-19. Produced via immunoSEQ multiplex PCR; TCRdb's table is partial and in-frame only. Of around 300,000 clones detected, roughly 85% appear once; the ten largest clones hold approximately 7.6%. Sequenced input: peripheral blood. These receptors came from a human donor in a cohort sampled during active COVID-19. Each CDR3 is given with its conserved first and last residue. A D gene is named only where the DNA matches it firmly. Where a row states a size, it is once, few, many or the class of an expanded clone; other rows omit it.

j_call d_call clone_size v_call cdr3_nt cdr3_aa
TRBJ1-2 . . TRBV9 TGTGCCAGCAGTGCAACAGGGAGTACGCTTCTTGGCTACACCTTC CASSATGSTLLGYTF
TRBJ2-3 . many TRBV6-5 TGTGCCAGCAGTTACAGTTCAGGGGATACGCAGTATTTT CASSYSSGDTQYF
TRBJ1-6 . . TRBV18 TGTGCCAGCTCACTCTTAACAGAAAATAATTCACCCCTCCACTTT CASSLLTENNSPLHF
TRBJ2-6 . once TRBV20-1 TGCAGTGCTAGTACGAGCTCTGGGGCCAACGTCCTGACTTTC CSASTSSGANVLTF
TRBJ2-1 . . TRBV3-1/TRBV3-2 TGTGCCAGCAGCCAATATCGCGCTCCCTCCTACAATGAGCAGTTCTTC CASSQYRAPSYNEQFF
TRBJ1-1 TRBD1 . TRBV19 TGTGCCAGCGCGACAGGGGCCCCAATGAACACTGAAGCTTTCTTT CASATGAPMNTEAFF
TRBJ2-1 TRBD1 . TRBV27 TGTGCCAGCAGACAGGGGGTCAATGAGCAGTTCTTC CASRQGVNEQFF
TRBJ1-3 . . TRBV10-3 TGTGCCATCAGTGGGTCCGAGGGCACCTCTGGAAACACCATATATTTT CAISGSEGTSGNTIYF
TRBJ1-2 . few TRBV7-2 TGTGCCAGCAGCTTAGCAGCCGCGGGCCGGGAAGGCTACACCTTC CASSLAAAGREGYTF
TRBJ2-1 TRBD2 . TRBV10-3 TGTGCCATCAGTACTAGCGGGGGGAACAATGAGCAGTTCTTC CAISTSGGNNEQFF
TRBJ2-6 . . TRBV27 TGTGCCAGCAGTTTACAGGGGACGCTCGGGGCCAACGTCCTGACTTTC CASSLQGTLGANVLTF
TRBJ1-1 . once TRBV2 TGTAAAGGACACCGAAATACTGAAGCTTTCTTT CKGHRNTEAFF
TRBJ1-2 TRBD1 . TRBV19 TGTGCCAGTAGTATGGGACAGGTGAGCGGCTACACCTTC CASSMGQVSGYTF
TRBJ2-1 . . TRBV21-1 TGTGCCAGCAGCAAAAGTAAGGGGGAAAGGGAAACAGTGGGGCAGTTCTTC CASSKSKGERETVGQFF
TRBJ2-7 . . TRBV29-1 TGCAGCGTTGAAGAGGGACATCTATCTAACGAGCAGTACTTC CSVEEGHLSNEQYF
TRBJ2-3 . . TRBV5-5 TGTGCCAGCAGCTCCGTTGCCCGGCTAGCAGAGGATACGCAGTATTTT CASSSVARLAEDTQYF
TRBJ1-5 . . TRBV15 TGTGCCACCAGCAGAGAGGACACCAATCAGCCCCAGCATTTT CATSREDTNQPQHF